This TCR beta chain was captured by sequencing in a study of blood T cell repertoires in COVID-19. In the study overall: T cells, B-cell-depleted T cells, or PBMCs provided the cDNA or gDNA that served as material.

J was trimmed by 8 bases and V by 4 bases; bases with no gene match: 3. CDR3 length: 13 residues. Per germline, CDR1 LGHDT and CDR2 YNNKEL (reference sequence). Authors' methods: Reference gene primers were amplified, and this amplification served to estimate nucleated cell counts. Clones were read by immunoSEQ multiplex PCR, and TCRdb kept only the in-frame ones, dropping some. Clone size and V and J calls were adopted from that table, with D and trimming inferred from the DNA. The sample includes 85,000 to 130,000 clones, 76% of them seen just once. The receptor was isolated from an elderly man with COVID-19, enrolled during active disease. The specimen sequenced was peripheral blood. V is TRBV3-1 (or the pseudogene TRBV3-2) and J is TRBJ2-1, with 9 bases that match TRBD1. The CDR3 DNA reads as TGTGCCAGCAGCCCCTGGACAGGGGATGAGCAGTTCTTC. The encoded protein is CASSPWTGDEQFF.